This TCR beta chain was sequenced for a study of cytomegalovirus exposure and HLA in healthy donors. Both 60 Vbeta primers and 13 Jbeta primers went into the PCR. This table comes from immunoSEQ multiplex PCR, and its TCRdb copy is limited to in-frame clones, with some not included. This table has 150,000 to 170,000 clones, about 80% appearing once. CDR3 length: 13 residues. V dropped 2 bases and J dropped 4 bases, with 8 bases sitting between them. Germline CDR1 is WNHNN and CDR2 is SYGVQD (reference sequence). The chain uses TRBV10-1 and TRBJ2-5; D call uncertain. This TCR derives from a man aged 30-40 years in good health and CMV-seropositive. The sample was PBMCs. The CDR3 bases are TGCGCCAGCAGTGAGAACTCAGGAGAGACCCAGTACTTC. Its protein is CASSENSGETQYF.